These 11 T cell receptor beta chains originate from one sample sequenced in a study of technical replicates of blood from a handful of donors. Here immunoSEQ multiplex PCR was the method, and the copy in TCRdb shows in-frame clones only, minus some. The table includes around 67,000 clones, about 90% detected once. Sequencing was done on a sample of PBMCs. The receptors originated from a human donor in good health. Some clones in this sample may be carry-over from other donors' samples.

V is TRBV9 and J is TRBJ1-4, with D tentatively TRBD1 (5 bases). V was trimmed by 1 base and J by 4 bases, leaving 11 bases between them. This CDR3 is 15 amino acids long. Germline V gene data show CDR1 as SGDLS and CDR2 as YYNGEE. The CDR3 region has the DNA TGTGCCAGCAGCGTACGGCAGGGTGTTAATGAAAAACTGTTTTTT. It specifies CASSVRQGVNEKLFF.

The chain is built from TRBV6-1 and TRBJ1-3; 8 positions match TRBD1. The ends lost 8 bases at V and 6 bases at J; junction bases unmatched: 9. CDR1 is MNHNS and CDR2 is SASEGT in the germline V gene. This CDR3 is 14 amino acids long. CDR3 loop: CASVRQGASNTIYF. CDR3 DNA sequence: TGTGCCAGCGTCCGCCAGGGGGCTTCAAACACCATATATTTT.

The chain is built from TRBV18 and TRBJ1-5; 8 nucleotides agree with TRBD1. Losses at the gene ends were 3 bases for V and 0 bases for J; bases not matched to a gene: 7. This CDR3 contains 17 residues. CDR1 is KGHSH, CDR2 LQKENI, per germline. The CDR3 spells CASSPRPRGLSNQPQHF. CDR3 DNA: TGTGCCAGCTCACCGCGCCCCAGGGGGCTTAGCAATCAGCCCCAGCATTTT.

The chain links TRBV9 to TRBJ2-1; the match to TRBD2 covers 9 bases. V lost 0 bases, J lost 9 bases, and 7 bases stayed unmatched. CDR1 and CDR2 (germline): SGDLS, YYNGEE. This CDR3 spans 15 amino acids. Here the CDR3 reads CASSVVAGDLSEQFF. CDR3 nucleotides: TGTGCCAGCAGCGTAGTAGCGGGAGATCTTTCTGAGCAGTTCTTC.

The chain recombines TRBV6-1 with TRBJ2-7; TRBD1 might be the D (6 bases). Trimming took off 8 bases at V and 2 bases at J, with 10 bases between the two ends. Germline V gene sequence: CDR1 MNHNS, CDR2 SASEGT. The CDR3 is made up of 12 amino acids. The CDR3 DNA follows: TGTGCCAGCGAGGGGGTCCCCTACGAGCAGTACTTC. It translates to CASEGVPYEQYF.

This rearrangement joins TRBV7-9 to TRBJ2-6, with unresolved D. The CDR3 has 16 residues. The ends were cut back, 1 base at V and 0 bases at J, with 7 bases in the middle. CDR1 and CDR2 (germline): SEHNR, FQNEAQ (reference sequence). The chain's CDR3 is CASSLDGSSGANVLTF. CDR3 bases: TGTGCCAGCAGCTTAGACGGTAGCTCTGGGGCCAACGTCCTGACTTTC.

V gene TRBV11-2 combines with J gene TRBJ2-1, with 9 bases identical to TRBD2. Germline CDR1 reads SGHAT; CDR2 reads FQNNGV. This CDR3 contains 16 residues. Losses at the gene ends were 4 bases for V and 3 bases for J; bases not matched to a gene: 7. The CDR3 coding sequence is TGTGCCAGCAGCTGGCGGGGGGGACAACACTACAATGAGCAGTTCTTC. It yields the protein CASSWRGGQHYNEQFF.

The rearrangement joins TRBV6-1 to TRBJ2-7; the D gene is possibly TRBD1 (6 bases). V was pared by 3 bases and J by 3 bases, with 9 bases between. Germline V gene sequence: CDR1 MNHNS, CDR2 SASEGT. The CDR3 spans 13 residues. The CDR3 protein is CASSDGQNYEQYF. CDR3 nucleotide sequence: TGTGCCAGCAGTGATGGACAGAACTACGAGCAGTACTTC.

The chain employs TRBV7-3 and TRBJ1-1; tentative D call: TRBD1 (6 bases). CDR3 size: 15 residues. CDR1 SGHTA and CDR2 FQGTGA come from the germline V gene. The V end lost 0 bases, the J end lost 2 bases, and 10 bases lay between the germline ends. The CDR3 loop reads CASSLTGTSNTEAFF. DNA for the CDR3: TGTGCCAGCAGCTTAACCGGGACAAGTAACACTGAAGCTTTCTTT.

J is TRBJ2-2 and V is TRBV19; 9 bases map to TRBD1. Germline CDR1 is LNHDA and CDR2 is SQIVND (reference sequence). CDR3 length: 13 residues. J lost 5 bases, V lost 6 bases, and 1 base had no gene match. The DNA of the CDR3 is TGTGCCAGTAGGGACAGGGGTACCGGGGAGCTGTTTTTT. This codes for CASRDRGTGELFF. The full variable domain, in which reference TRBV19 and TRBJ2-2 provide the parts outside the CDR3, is DGGITQSPKYLFRKEGQNVTLSCEQNLNHDAMYWYRQDPGQGLRLIYYSQIVNDFQKGDIAEGYSVSREKKESFPLTVTSAQKNPTAFYLCASRDRGTGELFFGEGSRLTVL.

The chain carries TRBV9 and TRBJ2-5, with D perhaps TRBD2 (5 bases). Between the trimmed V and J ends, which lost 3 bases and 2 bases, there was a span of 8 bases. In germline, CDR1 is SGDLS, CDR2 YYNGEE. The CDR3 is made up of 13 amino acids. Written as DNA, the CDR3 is TGTGCCAGCAGCGAGCGGTCTCAAGAGACCCAGTACTTC. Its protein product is CASSERSQETQYF.